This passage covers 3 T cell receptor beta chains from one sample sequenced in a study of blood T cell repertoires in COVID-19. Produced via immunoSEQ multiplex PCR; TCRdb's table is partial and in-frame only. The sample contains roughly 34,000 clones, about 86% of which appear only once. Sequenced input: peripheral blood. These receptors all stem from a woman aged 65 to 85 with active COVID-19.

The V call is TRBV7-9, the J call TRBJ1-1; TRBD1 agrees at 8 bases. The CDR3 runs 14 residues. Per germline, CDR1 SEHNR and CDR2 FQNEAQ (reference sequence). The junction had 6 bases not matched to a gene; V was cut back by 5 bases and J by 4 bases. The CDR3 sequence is CASSQGQGGTEAFF. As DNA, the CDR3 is TGTGCCAGCAGCCAAGGACAGGGAGGCACTGAAGCTTTCTTT. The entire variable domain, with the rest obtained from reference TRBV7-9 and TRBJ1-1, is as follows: DTGVSQNPRHKITKRGQNVTFRCDPISEHNRLYWYRQTLGQGPEFLTYFQNEAQLEKSRLLSDRFSAERPKGSFSTLEIQRTEQGDSAMYLCASSQGQGGTEAFFGQGTRLTVV.

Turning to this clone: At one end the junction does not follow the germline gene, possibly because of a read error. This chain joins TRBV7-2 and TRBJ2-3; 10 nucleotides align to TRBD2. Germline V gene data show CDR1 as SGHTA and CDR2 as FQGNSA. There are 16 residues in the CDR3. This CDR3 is CASSRSQPRAGGQVHF. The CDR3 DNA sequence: TGTGCCAGCAGCCGGAGCCAACCGCGAGCGGGGGGGCAGGTGCATTTT. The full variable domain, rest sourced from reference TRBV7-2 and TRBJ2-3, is GAGVSQSPSNKVTEKGKDVELRCDPISGHTALYWYRQSLGQGLEFLIYFQGNSAPDKSGLPSDRFSAERTGGSVSTLTIQRTQQEDSAVYLCASSRSQPRAGGQVHFGPGTRLTVL.

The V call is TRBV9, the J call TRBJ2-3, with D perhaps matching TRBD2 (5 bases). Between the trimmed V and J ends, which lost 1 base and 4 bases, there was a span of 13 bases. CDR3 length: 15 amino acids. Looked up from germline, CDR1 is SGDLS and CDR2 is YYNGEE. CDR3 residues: CASSVKGLPPDTQYF. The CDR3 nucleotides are TGTGCCAGCAGCGTAAAAGGACTGCCCCCAGATACGCAGTATTTT.